The present entry profiles one TCR beta chain with its context. The antigen remains undetermined. Amplified TCR beta CDR3 regions derived from RNA transcripts. An initial round of RT-PCR targeting the TCR CDR3 relied on the HTBI primer set. TCRdb ran MiXCR on the multiplex PCR reads and lists one entry per CDR3 protein. Found here are approximately 640,000 distinct CDR3 sequences, over 40% of them singletons; the top ten hold roughly 7.2%. Pregnant or lactating patients were excluded, as were those with uncontrolled infection or other autoimmune disease. Thyroid ultrasound and orbital computed tomography, with clinical symptoms and serum thyroxine and TRAb, informed diagnoses. In germline, CDR1 is SGHTA, CDR2 FQGNSA. V lost 1 base and J 4 bases, leaving 16 bases between the germline ends. There are 16 residues in the CDR3. This sample was included in a study of T cells in Graves' hyperthyroidism and ophthalmopathy.

Findings and caveats of the study: A 13 V-J signature model discriminated ophthalmopathy versus stable hyperthyroidism. The model forecast ophthalmopathy, anticipating it by a median about 7 months before onset.

This chain uses TRBV7-2 with TRBJ1-2; TRBD1 is a possible D gene (6 bases). The TCR originated in an adult man with Graves' disease, either hyperthyroidism or ophthalmopathy (not recorded which). The sequenced sample was peripheral blood or thyroid tissue (not recorded which). The CDR3 DNA reads TGTGCCAGCAGCTTAGACTATGGGGGGCGAAGCTATGGCTACACCTTC. Encoded protein: CASSLDYGGRSYGYTF.